Listed here are 9 T cell receptor beta chains from one sample, sequenced in a study of CD8 T cell repertoires and HIV-1 epitope variants. No antigen is known for these receptors. The assay was immunoSEQ multiplex PCR, and TCRdb's table has in-frame clones only and misses some. The sample records 5,000 to 6,500 clones, just over 65% being singletons. The material sequenced was cultured CD8+ T cells derived from PBMCs. The receptor source for this set is a male donor with HIV.

V is TRBV5-6 and J is TRBJ2-7, with 8 bases matching TRBD1. The CDR3 runs to 14 residues. The junction had 5 bases not matched to a gene; V was cut back by 4 bases and J by 2 bases. Germline CDR1 SGHDT, CDR2 YYEEEE. This chain's CDR3 is CASSPGTGTYEQYF. DNA of the CDR3: TGTGCCAGCAGCCCCGGGACAGGTACCTACGAGCAGTACTTC.

In this sample, this clone turned up a few times. This chain uses TRBV5-4 with TRBJ2-2; D unresolved. The CDR3 runs to 13 residues. CDR1 is SGHNT and CDR2 is YYREEE in the germline V gene (reference sequence). V lost 4 bases, J lost 0 bases, and 4 bases lay in between. This chain's CDR3 is CASSPANTGELFF. The CDR3 DNA is TGTGCCAGCAGCCCCGCGAACACCGGGGAGCTGTTTTTT.

This clone was seen more than once but under ten times. The chain couples TRBV5-6 to TRBJ1-3; D not certain. V was clipped by 0 bases and J by 2 bases, with 6 bases between them. The CDR3 runs to 14 residues. The V gene's germline CDR1 is SGHDT and CDR2 YYEEEE. The DNA of the CDR3 is TGTGCCAGCAGCTTGGCCGATCCTGGAAACACCATATATTTT. This sequence encodes CASSLADPGNTIYF. The whole variable domain, remainder taken from reference TRBV5-6 and TRBJ1-3, is DAGVTQSPTHLIKTRGQQVTLRCSPKSGHDTVSWYQQALGQGPQFIFQYYEEEERQRGNFPDRFSGHQFPNYSSELNVNALLLGDSALYLCASSLADPGNTIYFGEGSWLTVV.

This clone was seen a few times. The gene calls are TRBV7-9 and TRBJ1-1, with no clear D. The CDR3 extends over 16 amino acids. V was cut by 2 bases and J by 2 bases, with 15 bases left in between. The germline CDR1 and CDR2 sequences are SEHNR and FQNEAQ (reference sequence). Here the CDR3 reads CASSLPFAAGNTEAFF. CDR3 DNA: TGTGCCAGCAGCTTACCCTTTGCGGCCGGTAACACTGAAGCTTTCTTT.

This chain joins TRBV6-6 and TRBJ2-3; 12 nucleotides match TRBD2. Germline-derived CDR1 and CDR2 are MNHNY and SVGAGI (reference sequence). The CDR3 sequence is 16 residues long. J gave up 2 bases and V 6 bases, and 6 bases lay outside the gene matches. In DNA, the CDR3 is TGTGCCAGCAGCTCCGGACTAGCGGGATCCACAGATACGCAGTATTTT. Translating gives CASSSGLAGSTDTQYF.

This chain connects TRBV5-1 to TRBJ2-2; D gene unclear. Germline V gives CDR1 SGHRS, CDR2 YFSETQ. Between the trimmed V and J ends, which lost 0 bases and 7 bases, there was a span of 13 bases. The CDR3 extends over 15 amino acids. CDR3 in DNA: TGCGCCAGCAGCTTGGCCCCGGGCAATGGCGGGGAGCTGTTTTTT. Its translation is CASSLAPGNGGELFF.

This chain connects TRBV6-5 to TRBJ2-1; 11 bases agree with TRBD2. The V gene end was trimmed by 2 bases and the J gene end by 7 bases; junction bases not matched to a gene: 7. Per germline, CDR1 MNHEY and CDR2 SVGAGI. This CDR3 spans 16 amino acids. CDR3 region: CASSYLTSGGGNEQFF. The CDR3 nucleotides read TGTGCCAGCAGTTACCTTACTAGCGGGGGAGGTAATGAGCAGTTCTTC.

The rearrangement joins TRBV19 to TRBJ1-2, with D unresolved. Trimming pared 7 bases from V and 0 bases from J, leaving 12 bases between. This CDR3 is built from 14 residues. Germline CDR1 and CDR2: LNHDA and SQIVND (reference sequence). CDR3 in DNA: TGTGCCAGTAAATACACCGGGACTAACTATGGCTACACCTTC. Amino acid sequence: CASKYTGTNYGYTF. Variable domain in full (rest from reference TRBV19 and TRBJ1-2): DGGITQSPKYLFRKEGQNVTLSCEQNLNHDAMYWYRQDPGQGLRLIYYSQIVNDFQKGDIAEGYSVSREKKESFPLTVTSAQKNPTAFYLCASKYTGTNYGYTFGSGTRLTVV.

This clone was seen a handful of times. This chain joins TRBV19 and TRBJ1-6; D is unclear. V was shortened by 10 bases and J by 9 bases, with 16 bases between the two germline ends. The CDR3 runs 13 residues. Germline assignment: CDR1 LNHDA and CDR2 SQIVND (reference sequence). The CDR3 reads CATLADGSSPLHF. The CDR3 bases are TGTGCCACCCTGGCAGACGGGAGTTCACCCCTCCACTTT.